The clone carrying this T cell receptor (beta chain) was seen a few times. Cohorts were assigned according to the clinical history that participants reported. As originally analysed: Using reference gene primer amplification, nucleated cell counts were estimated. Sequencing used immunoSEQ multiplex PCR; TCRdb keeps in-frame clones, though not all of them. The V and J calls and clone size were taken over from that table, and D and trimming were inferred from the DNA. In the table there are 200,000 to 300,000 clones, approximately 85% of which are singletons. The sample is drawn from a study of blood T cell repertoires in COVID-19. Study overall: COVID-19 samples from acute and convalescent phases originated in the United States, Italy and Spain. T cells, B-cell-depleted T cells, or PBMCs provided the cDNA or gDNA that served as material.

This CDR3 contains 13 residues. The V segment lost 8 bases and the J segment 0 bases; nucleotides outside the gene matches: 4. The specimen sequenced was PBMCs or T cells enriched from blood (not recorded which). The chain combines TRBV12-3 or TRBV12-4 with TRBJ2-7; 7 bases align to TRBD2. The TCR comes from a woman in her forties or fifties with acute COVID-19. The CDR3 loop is CASGRELSYEQYF. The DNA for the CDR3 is TGTGCCAGCGGGCGGGAGCTCTCCTACGAGCAGTACTTC.